Shown below are 23 T cell receptor beta chains from a single sample sequenced in a study of T cell responses to AZD1222 COVID-19 vaccine. The table came from immunoSEQ multiplex PCR; TCRdb's copy has only in-frame clones and leaves some out. The table lists nearly 110,000 clones, roughly 88% of them singletons. The starting material was peripheral blood, obtained 28 days after the second AZD1222 dose. These receptors were collected from an adult who received the AZD1222 COVID-19 vaccine.

V gene TRBV9 combines with J gene TRBJ1-2; D perhaps matches TRBD1 (6 bases). There are 16 residues in the CDR3. Germline-derived CDR1 and CDR2 are SGDLS and YYNGEE. Trimming stripped 3 bases from V and 4 bases from J, with 19 bases between. The CDR3 loop is CASSDQREGVGYGYTF. The CDR3 nucleotides read TGTGCCAGCAGCGACCAAAGGGAGGGGGTTGGCTATGGCTACACCTTC.

The rearrangement joins TRBV19 to TRBJ2-7; unclear D gene. This CDR3 has 13 amino acids. The V end lost 3 bases, the J end lost 0 bases, and 6 bases lay between the germline ends. CDR1 is LNHDA and CDR2 is SQIVND in the germline V gene (reference sequence). CDR3 amino acids: CASSIFLSYEQYF. Written as DNA, the CDR3 is TGTGCCAGTAGTATTTTCCTCTCCTACGAGCAGTACTTC. The entire variable domain, with the rest obtained from reference TRBV19 and TRBJ2-7, is as follows: DGGITQSPKYLFRKEGQNVTLSCEQNLNHDAMYWYRQDPGQGLRLIYYSQIVNDFQKGDIAEGYSVSREKKESFPLTVTSAQKNPTAFYLCASSIFLSYEQYFGPGTRLTVT.

V and J are TRBV5-1 and TRBJ2-3; no clear D. The V and J ends lost 3 bases and 1 base respectively, with 9 bases between them. This CDR3 contains 14 residues. In germline, CDR1 is SGHRS, CDR2 YFSETQ. CDR3 in DNA: TGCGCCAGCAGCTCCTTAGGTGGCACAGATACGCAGTATTTT. It specifies CASSSLGGTDTQYF.

This clone was detected once. The V call is TRBV5-6, the J call TRBJ2-5; D call uncertain. V was clipped by 2 bases and J by 5 bases, with 4 bases between them. This CDR3 is built from 11 residues. Germline V gene lookup returns CDR1 SGHDT and CDR2 YYEEEE. The CDR3 here is CASSFDETQYF. The CDR3 DNA reads TGTGCCAGCAGCTTTGATGAGACCCAGTACTTC. The full variable domain, its missing parts supplied by reference TRBV5-6 and TRBJ2-5, is DAGVTQSPTHLIKTRGQQVTLRCSPKSGHDTVSWYQQALGQGPQFIFQYYEEEERQRGNFPDRFSGHQFPNYSSELNVNALLLGDSALYLCASSFDETQYFGPGTRLLVL.

This clone is a singleton in its sample. The rearrangement links TRBV6-5 to TRBJ1-4; no reliable D call. Per germline, CDR1 MNHEY and CDR2 SVGAGI. Trimming left V 0 bases short and J 7 bases short, with 6 bases between. The length of the CDR3 is 13 residues. The CDR3 sequence is CASSYSTGEKLFF. The CDR3 DNA sequence: TGTGCCAGCAGTTACTCGACCGGTGAAAAACTGTTTTTT.

This clone appeared a single time. V and J are TRBV7-3 and TRBJ2-5; D possibly corresponds to TRBD1 (6 bases). The V end lost 5 bases, the J end lost 5 bases, and 15 bases lay between the germline ends. Germline V gives CDR1 SGHTA, CDR2 FQGTGA. The CDR3 spans 14 residues. This CDR3 reads CASSPEGRGETQYF. In nucleotides, the CDR3 is TGTGCCAGCAGCCCAGAGGGCAGGGGTGAGACCCAGTACTTC.

V usage is TRBV6-1 and J usage is TRBJ1-3; D gene unclear. V was cut by 3 bases and J by 3 bases, with 12 bases left in between. This CDR3 is 15 amino acids long. The germline CDR1 and CDR2 sequences are MNHNS and SASEGT. CDR3 DNA sequence: TGTGCCAGCAGTGAGAGTCCCTATGGTGGAAACACCATATATTTT. It codes for CASSESPYGGNTIYF.

V usage is TRBV4-3 and J usage is TRBJ1-3; possibly TRBD1 for D (5 bases). V gave up 1 base and J gave up 0 bases, with 16 bases separating them. This CDR3 is 18 amino acids long. From germline, CDR1 is LGHNA and CDR2 YSLEER. The CDR3 bases are TGCGCCAGCAGCCAAGTAGAGCGAGGGGACCTCTCTGGAAACACCATATATTTT. It encodes CASSQVERGDLSGNTIYF.

The chain couples TRBV6-5 to TRBJ2-4, with 8 bases aligning to TRBD2. The CDR3 covers 14 residues. CDR1 and CDR2 from the germline V gene are MNHEY and SVGAGI. J was trimmed by 5 bases and V by 7 bases; bases with no gene match: 7. CDR3 region: CASNSKLAENIQYF. CDR3 bases: TGTGCCAGCAATTCGAAACTAGCGGAAAACATTCAGTACTTC.

CDR3 DNA: TGTGCCAGCAGTTTAGCGGGGGGCACTGAAGCTTTCTTT. Translation gives CASSLAGGTEAFF. This sequence joins TRBV12-3 or TRBV12-4 and TRBJ1-1; tentative D call: TRBD1 (5 bases). V lost 0 bases, J lost 4 bases, and 6 bases lay in between. The CDR3 length is 13 residues.

The V gene is TRBV5-1, the J gene TRBJ2-1; 9 bases map to TRBD1. V shed 4 bases and J 7 bases; nucleotides not matched to a gene: 6. Germline V CDR1 and CDR2: SGHRS, YFSETQ. The CDR3 length is 14 residues. The CDR3 nucleotides read TGCGCCAGCAGCCCCGGGACAGGGTCGAATGAGCAGTTCTTC. Protein product: CASSPGTGSNEQFF.

This clone was detected only once. The chain employs TRBV11-3 and TRBJ1-6; D is ambiguous. Germline assignment: CDR1 SGHNT and CDR2 YENEEA. This CDR3 has 14 amino acids. V was trimmed by 0 bases and J by 6 bases, leaving 6 bases between them. The CDR3 here is CASSLDGTNSPLHF. The CDR3, as DNA: TGTGCCAGCAGCTTAGACGGAACTAATTCACCCCTCCACTTT.

This clone was counted a single time. The rearrangement links TRBV14 to TRBJ2-7, with D perhaps matching TRBD1 (5 bases). Germline V gene sequence: CDR1 SGHDN, CDR2 FVKESK. The V end lost 2 bases, the J end lost 2 bases, and 19 bases lay between the germline ends. This CDR3 contains 17 residues. The CDR3 sequence is CASSQLVLARDPYEQYF. DNA for the CDR3: TGTGCCAGCAGCCAATTGGTTTTGGCCAGGGATCCCTACGAGCAGTACTTC.

In DNA, the CDR3 is TGTGCCACCAGCAGAGTTGGGGGACACGAGCAGTACTTC. This sequence encodes CATSRVGGHEQYF. The genes are TRBV15 and TRBJ2-7, with D tentatively TRBD1 or TRBD2 (5 bases each). The CDR3 is 13 residues long. The germline CDR1 and CDR2 sequences are LNHNV and YYDKDF (reference sequence). V was clipped by 1 base and J by 5 bases, with 9 bases between them.

V is TRBV4-3 and J is TRBJ2-2, with D tentatively TRBD2 (6 bases). Deletions cut 3 bases from V and 4 bases from J, with 15 bases between. The CDR3 consists of 16 residues. Germline CDR1 is LGHNA and CDR2 is YSLEER. This chain's CDR3 is CASSQGGTVSTGELFF. The CDR3, as DNA: TGCGCCAGCAGCCAGGGGGGAACGGTTTCCACCGGGGAGCTGTTTTTT.

J is TRBJ2-7 and V is TRBV5-1; 7 bases align to TRBD2. V lost 4 bases to trimming and J lost 4 bases; unmatched junction nucleotides: 8. The CDR3 runs to 14 residues. CDR1 and CDR2 from the germline V gene are SGHRS and YFSETQ. For the CDR3, the DNA is TGCGCCAGCAGCGACCGGACGGGGGGATACGAGCAGTACTTC. Amino acids: CASSDRTGGYEQYF.

The chain uses TRBV19 and TRBJ1-5; a possible D gene is TRBD1 (6 bases). Germline CDR1 is LNHDA and CDR2 is SQIVND (reference sequence). V was shortened by 10 bases and J by 9 bases, with 31 bases between the two germline ends. The CDR3 is 17 amino acids. CDR3 nucleotide sequence: TGTGCCAATATCGTCGGCAGGGGAAGAATCAGCATGTGGCCCCAGCATTTT. This gives the protein CANIVGRGRISMWPQHF.

V and J are TRBV30 and TRBJ1-5; 7 bases fit TRBD1. Looked up from germline, CDR1 is GTSNPN and CDR2 is SVGIG (reference sequence). The CDR3 totals 15 residues. Trimming removed 0 bases from V and 3 bases from J; junction bases left unmatched: 5. The CDR3 reads CAWSVVQGTNQPQHF. For the CDR3, the DNA is TGTGCCTGGAGTGTTGTACAGGGGACCAATCAGCCCCAGCATTTT.

The chain is built from TRBV19 and TRBJ1-5; 7 bases align to TRBD1. This CDR3 has 14 residues. The J segment lost 0 bases and the V segment lost 6 bases, leaving 2 bases of the junction unmatched. Germline V gene sequence: CDR1 LNHDA, CDR2 SQIVND (reference sequence). CDR3 DNA sequence: TGTGCCAGTAGACGGACAGGTAGCAATCAGCCCCAGCATTTT. Residues: CASRRTGSNQPQHF.

The chain joins TRBV7-9 to TRBJ1-1, with TRBD1 matching 8 bases. The V gene's germline CDR1 is SEHNR and CDR2 FQNEAQ (reference sequence). The CDR3 has 15 residues. With 5 bases clipped from V and 0 bases from J, the junction kept 5 bases outside the gene matches. The CDR3, as DNA: TGTGCCAGCAGCGCCCGGGACAGGATGAACACTGAAGCTTTCTTT. This encodes CASSARDRMNTEAFF.

CDR3 DNA sequence: TGTGCCAGCAGCCCCCGCACCGGGGAGCTGTTTTTT. Translating it yields CASSPRTGELFF. The V and J genes are TRBV11-3 and TRBJ2-2; D unresolved. This CDR3 region has 12 residues. The germline CDR1 and CDR2 sequences are SGHNT and YENEEA. The V end lost 5 bases, the J end lost 4 bases, and 5 bases lay between the germline ends.

The J gene is TRBJ2-3, the V gene TRBV5-1, with TRBD2 identical over 12 bases. J gave up 2 bases and V 6 bases, and 4 bases lay outside the gene matches. This CDR3 is built from 15 residues. CDR1 is SGHRS, CDR2 YFSETQ, per germline. CDR3 sequence reads: CASTTSGGYTDTQYF. The CDR3 nucleotides are TGCGCCAGCACGACTAGCGGGGGCTACACAGATACGCAGTATTTT. The entire variable domain, with the rest obtained from reference TRBV5-1 and TRBJ2-3, is as follows: KAGVTQTPRYLIKTRGQQVTLSCSPISGHRSVSWYQQTPGQGLQFLFEYFSETQRNKGNFPGRFSGRQFSNSRSEMNVSTLELGDSALYLCASTTSGGYTDTQYFGPGTRLTVL.

V and J are TRBV10-1 and TRBJ1-2, with D unclear. The CDR3 is made up of 15 amino acids. The germline V gene encodes CDR1 WNHNN and CDR2 SYGVQD (reference sequence). V lost 4 bases, J lost 0 bases, and 12 bases lay in between. The CDR3 DNA reads TGCGCCAGCAGTGGGCAGGAGCCTACTAACTATGGCTACACCTTC. Its translation is CASSGQEPTNYGYTF.